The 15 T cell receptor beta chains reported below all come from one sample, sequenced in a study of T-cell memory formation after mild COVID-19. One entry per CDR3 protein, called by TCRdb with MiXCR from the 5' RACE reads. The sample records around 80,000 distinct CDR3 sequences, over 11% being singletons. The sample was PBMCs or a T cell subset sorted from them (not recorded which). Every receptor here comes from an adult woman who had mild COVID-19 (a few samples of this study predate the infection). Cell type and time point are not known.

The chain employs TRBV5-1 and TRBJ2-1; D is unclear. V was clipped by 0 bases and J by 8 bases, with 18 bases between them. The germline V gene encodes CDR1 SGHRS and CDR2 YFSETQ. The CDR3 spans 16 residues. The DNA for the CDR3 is TGCGCCAGCAGCTTGGAAGGGTGGCAGGATCAGCATGAGCAGTTCTTC. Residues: CASSLEGWQDQHEQFF.

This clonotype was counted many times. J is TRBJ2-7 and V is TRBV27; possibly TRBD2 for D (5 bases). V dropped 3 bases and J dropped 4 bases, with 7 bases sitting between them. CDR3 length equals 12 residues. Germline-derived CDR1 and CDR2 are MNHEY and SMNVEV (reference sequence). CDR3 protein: CASSFGGYEQYF. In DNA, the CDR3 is TGTGCCAGCAGTTTCGGAGGATACGAGCAGTACTTC.

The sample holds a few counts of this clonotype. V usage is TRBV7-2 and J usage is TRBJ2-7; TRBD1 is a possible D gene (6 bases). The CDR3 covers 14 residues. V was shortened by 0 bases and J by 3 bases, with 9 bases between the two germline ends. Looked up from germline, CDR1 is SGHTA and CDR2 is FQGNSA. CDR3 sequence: CASSLAGDIYEQYF. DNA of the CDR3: TGTGCCAGCAGCTTAGCGGGGGACATCTACGAGCAGTACTTC.

CDR3 in amino acids: CASSPTSGGSLVAKNIQYF. The CDR3 nucleotides are TGTGCCAGCAGCCCGACTAGCGGGGGGTCCCTCGTAGCCAAAAACATTCAGTACTTC. The chain combines TRBV9 with TRBJ2-4; TRBD2 aligns across 13 bases. CDR1 SGDLS and CDR2 YYNGEE come from the germline V gene. V was pared by 4 bases and J by 0 bases, with 10 bases of the junction left unmatched. This CDR3 contains 19 residues.

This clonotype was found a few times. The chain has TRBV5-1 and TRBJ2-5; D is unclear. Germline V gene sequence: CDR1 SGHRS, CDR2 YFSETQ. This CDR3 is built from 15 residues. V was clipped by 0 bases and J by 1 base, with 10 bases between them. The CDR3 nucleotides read TGCGCCAGCAGCTTGGGTTCAAGAATCCAAGAGACCCAGTACTTC. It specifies CASSLGSRIQETQYF.

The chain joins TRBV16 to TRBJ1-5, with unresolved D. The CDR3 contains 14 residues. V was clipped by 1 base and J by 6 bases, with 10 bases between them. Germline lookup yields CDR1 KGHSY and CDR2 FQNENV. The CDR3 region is CASSQFEGSQPQHF. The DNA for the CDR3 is TGTGCCAGCAGCCAATTTGAGGGATCTCAGCCCCAGCATTTT. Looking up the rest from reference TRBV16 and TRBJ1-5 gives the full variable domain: GEEVAQTPKHLVRGEGQKAKLYCAPIKGHSYVFWYQQVLKNEFKFLISFQNENVFDETGMPKERFSAKCLPNSPCSLEIQATKLEDSAVYFCASSQFEGSQPQHFGDGTRLSIL.

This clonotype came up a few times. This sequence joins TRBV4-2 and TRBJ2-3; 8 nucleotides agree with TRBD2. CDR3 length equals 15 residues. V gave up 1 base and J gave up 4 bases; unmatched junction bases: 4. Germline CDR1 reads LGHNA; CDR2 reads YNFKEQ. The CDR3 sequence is CASSQAGGAADTQYF. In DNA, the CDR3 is TGTGCCAGCAGCCAAGCGGGGGGGGCGGCAGATACGCAGTATTTT.

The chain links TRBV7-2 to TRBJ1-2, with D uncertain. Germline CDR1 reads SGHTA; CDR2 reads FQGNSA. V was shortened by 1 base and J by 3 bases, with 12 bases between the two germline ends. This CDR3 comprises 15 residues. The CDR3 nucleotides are TGTGCCAGCAGCTTAGACGACCCATCGGACTATGGCTACACCTTC. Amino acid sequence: CASSLDDPSDYGYTF.

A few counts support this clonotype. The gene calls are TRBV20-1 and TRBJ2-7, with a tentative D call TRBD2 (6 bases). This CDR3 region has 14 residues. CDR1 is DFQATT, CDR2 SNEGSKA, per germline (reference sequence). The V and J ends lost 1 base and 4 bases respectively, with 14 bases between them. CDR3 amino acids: CSARVQDYMYEQYF. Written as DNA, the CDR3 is TGCAGTGCTAGAGTTCAGGACTACATGTACGAGCAGTACTTC.

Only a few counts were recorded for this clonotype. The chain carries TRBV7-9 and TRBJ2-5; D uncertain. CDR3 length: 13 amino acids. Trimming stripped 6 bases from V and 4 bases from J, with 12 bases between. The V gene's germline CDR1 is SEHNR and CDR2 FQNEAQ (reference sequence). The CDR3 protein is CASRLAQRETQYF. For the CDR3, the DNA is TGTGCCAGCAGACTCGCCCAGCGAGAGACCCAGTACTTC.

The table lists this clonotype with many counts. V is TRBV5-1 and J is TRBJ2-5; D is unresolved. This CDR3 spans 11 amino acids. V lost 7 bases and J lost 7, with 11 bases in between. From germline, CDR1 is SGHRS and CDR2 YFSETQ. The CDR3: CASRRFATQYF. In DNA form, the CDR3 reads TGCGCCAGCCGCCGGTTCGCGACCCAGTACTTC.

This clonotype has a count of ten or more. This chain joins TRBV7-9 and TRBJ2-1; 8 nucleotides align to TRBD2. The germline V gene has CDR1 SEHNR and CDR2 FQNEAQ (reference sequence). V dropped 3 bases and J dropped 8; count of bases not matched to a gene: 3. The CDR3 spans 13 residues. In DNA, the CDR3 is TGTGCCAGCAGCTTTAGCGGGAACGATGAGCAGTTCTTC. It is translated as CASSFSGNDEQFF.

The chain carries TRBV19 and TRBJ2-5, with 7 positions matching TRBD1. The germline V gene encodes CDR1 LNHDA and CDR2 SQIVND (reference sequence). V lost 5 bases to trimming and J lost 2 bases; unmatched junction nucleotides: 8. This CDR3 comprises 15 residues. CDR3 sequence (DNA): TGTGCCAGTAGTCCGTGGGACAGAGAGCAAGAGACCCAGTACTTC. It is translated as CASSPWDREQETQYF.

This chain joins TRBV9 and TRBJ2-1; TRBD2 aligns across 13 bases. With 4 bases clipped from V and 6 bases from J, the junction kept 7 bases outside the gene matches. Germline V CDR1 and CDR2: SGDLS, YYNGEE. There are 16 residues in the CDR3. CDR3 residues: CASSPGTSGVGNEQFF. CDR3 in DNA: TGTGCCAGCAGCCCTGGGACTAGCGGGGTAGGCAATGAGCAGTTCTTC.

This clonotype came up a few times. The CDR3 DNA reads TGTGCCAGCAGTTATCGGGACAGACGAATCTATGGCTACACCTTC. This encodes CASSYRDRRIYGYTF. The gene calls are TRBV6-6 and TRBJ1-2; TRBD1 agrees at 7 bases. The CDR3 is made up of 15 amino acids. The V segment lost 3 bases and the J segment 4 bases; nucleotides outside the gene matches: 8. Per germline, CDR1 MNHNY and CDR2 SVGAGI (reference sequence).